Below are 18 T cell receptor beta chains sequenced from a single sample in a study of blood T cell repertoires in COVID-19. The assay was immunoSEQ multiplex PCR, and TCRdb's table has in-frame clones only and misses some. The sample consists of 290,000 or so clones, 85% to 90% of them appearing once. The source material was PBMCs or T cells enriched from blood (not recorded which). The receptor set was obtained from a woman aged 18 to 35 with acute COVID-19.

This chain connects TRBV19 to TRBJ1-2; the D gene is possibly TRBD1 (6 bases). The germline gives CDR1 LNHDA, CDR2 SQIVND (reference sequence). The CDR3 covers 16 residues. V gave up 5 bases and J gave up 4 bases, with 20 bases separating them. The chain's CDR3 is CASSPSIWGQSYGYTF. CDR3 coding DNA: TGTGCCAGTAGTCCCTCTATTTGGGGGCAAAGCTATGGCTACACCTTC.

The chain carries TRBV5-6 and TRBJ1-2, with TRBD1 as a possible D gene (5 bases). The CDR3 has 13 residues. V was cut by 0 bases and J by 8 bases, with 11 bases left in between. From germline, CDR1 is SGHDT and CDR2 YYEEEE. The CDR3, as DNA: TGTGCCAGCAGCTTGGCAGGGCTTCGAGGCTACACCTTC. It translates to CASSLAGLRGYTF.

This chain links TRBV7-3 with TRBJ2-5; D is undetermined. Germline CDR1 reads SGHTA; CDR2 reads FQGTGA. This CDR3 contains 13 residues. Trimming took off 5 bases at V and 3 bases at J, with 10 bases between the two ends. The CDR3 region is CASSPAPKETQYF. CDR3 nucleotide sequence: TGTGCCAGCAGCCCCGCCCCTAAAGAGACCCAGTACTTC.

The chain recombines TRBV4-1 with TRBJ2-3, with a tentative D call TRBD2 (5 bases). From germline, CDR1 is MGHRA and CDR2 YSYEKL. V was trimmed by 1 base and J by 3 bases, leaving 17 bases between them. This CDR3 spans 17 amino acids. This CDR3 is CASSQGGRAVGTDTQYF. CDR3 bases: TGCGCCAGCAGCCAAGGAGGGAGAGCGGTGGGGACAGATACGCAGTATTTT.

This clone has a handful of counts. CDR3 region: CSASTPNRGHGYTF. The DNA of the CDR3 is TGCAGTGCTAGTACTCCTAACAGGGGACATGGCTACACCTTC. The genes are TRBV20-1 and TRBJ1-2, with 7 bases aligning to TRBD1. The CDR3 is 14 amino acids. In germline, CDR1 is DFQATT, CDR2 SNEGSKA (reference sequence). The junction had 10 bases not matched to a gene; V was cut back by 3 bases and J by 6 bases.

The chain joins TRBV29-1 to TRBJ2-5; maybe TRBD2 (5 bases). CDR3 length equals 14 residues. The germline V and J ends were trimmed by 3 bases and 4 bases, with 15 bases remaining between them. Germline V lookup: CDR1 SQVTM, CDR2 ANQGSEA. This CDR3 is CSVDFPGSRETQYF. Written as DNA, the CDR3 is TGCAGCGTTGACTTTCCGGGATCTCGAGAGACCCAGTACTTC.

The CDR3 reads CASSVPGSGANVLTF. CDR3 sequence (DNA): TGTGCCAGCAGCGTGCCGGGCTCTGGGGCCAACGTCCTGACTTTC. The chain links TRBV9 to TRBJ2-6; D not resolved. V lost 2 bases to trimming and J lost 0 bases, with 6 bases between them. The CDR3 loop spans 15 amino acids. Germline CDR1 is SGDLS and CDR2 is YYNGEE. Full variable domain (rest looked up from reference TRBV9 and TRBJ2-6): DSGVTQTPKHLITATGQRVTLRCSPRSGDLSVYWYQQSLDQGLQFLIQYYNGEERAKGNILERFSAQQFPDLHSELNLSSLELGDSALYFCASSVPGSGANVLTFGAGSRLTVL.

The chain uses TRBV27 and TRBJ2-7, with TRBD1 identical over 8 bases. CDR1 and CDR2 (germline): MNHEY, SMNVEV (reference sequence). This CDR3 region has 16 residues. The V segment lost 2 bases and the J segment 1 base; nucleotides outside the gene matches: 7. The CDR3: CASSLTGTGESYEQYF. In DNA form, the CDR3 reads TGTGCCAGCAGTTTAACCGGGACAGGAGAATCCTACGAGCAGTACTTC.

The CDR3 reads CASRGQGRSYEQYF. As DNA, the CDR3 is TGTGCCAGCAGAGGACAGGGCAGGTCCTACGAGCAGTACTTC. This sequence joins TRBV28 and TRBJ2-7, with TRBD1 matching over 8 bases. The V gene's germline CDR1 is MDHEN and CDR2 SYDVKM. The ends lost 6 bases at V and 1 base at J; junction bases unmatched: 5. The CDR3 runs to 14 residues.

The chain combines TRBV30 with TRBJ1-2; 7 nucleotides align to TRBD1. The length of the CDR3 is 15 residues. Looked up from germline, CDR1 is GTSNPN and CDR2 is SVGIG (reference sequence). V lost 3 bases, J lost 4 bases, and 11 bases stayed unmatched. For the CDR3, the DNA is TGTGCCTGGAGCCGTAACCCGACAGGGTCCTATGGCTACACCTTC. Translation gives CAWSRNPTGSYGYTF.

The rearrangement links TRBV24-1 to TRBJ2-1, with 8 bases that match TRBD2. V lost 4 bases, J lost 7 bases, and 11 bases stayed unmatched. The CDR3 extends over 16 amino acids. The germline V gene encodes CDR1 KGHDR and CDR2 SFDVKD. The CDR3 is CATSDPLAARGNEQFF. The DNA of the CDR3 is TGTGCCACCAGTGACCCACTAGCGGCGAGGGGGAATGAGCAGTTCTTC.

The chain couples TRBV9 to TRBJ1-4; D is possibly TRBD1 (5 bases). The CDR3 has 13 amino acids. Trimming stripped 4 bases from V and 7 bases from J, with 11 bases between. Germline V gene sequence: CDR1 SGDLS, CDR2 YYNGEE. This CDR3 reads CASSWTGGEKLFF. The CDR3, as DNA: TGTGCCAGCAGCTGGACGGGGGGTGAAAAACTGTTTTTT.

The CDR3 sequence is CASSQDELAASYEQYF. CDR3 in DNA: TGCGCCAGCAGCCAAGATGAACTAGCTGCCTCCTACGAGCAGTACTTC. The chain uses TRBV4-1 and TRBJ2-7, with a weak D call TRBD2 (6 bases). The germline V gene encodes CDR1 MGHRA and CDR2 YSYEKL. The ends were cut back, 0 bases at V and 0 bases at J, with 12 bases in the middle. This CDR3 has 16 residues.

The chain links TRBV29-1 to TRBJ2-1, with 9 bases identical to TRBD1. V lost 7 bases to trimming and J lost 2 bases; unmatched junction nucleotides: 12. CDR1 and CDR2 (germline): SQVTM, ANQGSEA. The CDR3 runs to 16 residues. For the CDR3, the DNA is TGCAGCGAGAACAGGGGGCTGAAACAGACCTACAATGAGCAGTTCTTC. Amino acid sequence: CSENRGLKQTYNEQFF.

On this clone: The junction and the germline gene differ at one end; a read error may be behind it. CDR3 nucleotides: TGTGCCAGCAGGTACGCCGGGACAGGGGGCCCGTTT. Encoded protein: CASRYAGTGGPF. V gene TRBV2 combines with J gene TRBJ2-3, with 12 bases that match TRBD1. The CDR3 covers 12 residues. Looked up from germline, CDR1 is SNHLY and CDR2 is FYNNEI.

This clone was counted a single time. Here the CDR3 reads CASTSDRDGNQPQHF. The DNA of the CDR3 is TGTGCCAGCACTTCCGACAGGGACGGCAATCAGCCCCAGCATTTT. J is TRBJ1-5 and V is TRBV2; 7 bases line up with TRBD1. J lost 2 bases, V lost 7 bases, and 8 bases had no gene match. Per the germline V gene, CDR1 is SNHLY and CDR2 is FYNNEI. This CDR3 comprises 15 residues.

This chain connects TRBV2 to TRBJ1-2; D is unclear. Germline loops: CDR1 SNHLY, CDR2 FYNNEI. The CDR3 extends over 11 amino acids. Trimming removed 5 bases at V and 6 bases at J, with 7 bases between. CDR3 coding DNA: TGTGCCAGCAGTCCTTTAGATGGCTACACCTTC. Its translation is CASSPLDGYTF.

The CDR3 region has the DNA TGTGCCACCAAAGGCAGGGTTCACGATAGTCAGCCCCAGCATTTT. This translates into CATKGRVHDSQPQHF. J is TRBJ1-5 and V is TRBV2, with D perhaps TRBD1 (5 bases). Deletions cut 10 bases from V and 6 bases from J, with 22 bases between. Per the germline V gene, CDR1 is SNHLY and CDR2 is FYNNEI. The CDR3 consists of 15 residues.